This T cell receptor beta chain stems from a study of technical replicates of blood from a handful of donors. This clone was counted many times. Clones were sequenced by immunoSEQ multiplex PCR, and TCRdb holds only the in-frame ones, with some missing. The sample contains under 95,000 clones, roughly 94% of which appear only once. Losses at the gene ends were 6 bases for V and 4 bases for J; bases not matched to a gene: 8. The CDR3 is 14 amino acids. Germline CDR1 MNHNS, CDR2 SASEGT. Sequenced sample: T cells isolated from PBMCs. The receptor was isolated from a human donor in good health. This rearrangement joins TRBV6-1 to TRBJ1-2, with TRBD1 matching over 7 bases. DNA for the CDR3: TGTGCCAGCAGAAAGCCAGGGGGTTCCTATGGCTACACCTTC. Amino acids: CASRKPGGSYGYTF.